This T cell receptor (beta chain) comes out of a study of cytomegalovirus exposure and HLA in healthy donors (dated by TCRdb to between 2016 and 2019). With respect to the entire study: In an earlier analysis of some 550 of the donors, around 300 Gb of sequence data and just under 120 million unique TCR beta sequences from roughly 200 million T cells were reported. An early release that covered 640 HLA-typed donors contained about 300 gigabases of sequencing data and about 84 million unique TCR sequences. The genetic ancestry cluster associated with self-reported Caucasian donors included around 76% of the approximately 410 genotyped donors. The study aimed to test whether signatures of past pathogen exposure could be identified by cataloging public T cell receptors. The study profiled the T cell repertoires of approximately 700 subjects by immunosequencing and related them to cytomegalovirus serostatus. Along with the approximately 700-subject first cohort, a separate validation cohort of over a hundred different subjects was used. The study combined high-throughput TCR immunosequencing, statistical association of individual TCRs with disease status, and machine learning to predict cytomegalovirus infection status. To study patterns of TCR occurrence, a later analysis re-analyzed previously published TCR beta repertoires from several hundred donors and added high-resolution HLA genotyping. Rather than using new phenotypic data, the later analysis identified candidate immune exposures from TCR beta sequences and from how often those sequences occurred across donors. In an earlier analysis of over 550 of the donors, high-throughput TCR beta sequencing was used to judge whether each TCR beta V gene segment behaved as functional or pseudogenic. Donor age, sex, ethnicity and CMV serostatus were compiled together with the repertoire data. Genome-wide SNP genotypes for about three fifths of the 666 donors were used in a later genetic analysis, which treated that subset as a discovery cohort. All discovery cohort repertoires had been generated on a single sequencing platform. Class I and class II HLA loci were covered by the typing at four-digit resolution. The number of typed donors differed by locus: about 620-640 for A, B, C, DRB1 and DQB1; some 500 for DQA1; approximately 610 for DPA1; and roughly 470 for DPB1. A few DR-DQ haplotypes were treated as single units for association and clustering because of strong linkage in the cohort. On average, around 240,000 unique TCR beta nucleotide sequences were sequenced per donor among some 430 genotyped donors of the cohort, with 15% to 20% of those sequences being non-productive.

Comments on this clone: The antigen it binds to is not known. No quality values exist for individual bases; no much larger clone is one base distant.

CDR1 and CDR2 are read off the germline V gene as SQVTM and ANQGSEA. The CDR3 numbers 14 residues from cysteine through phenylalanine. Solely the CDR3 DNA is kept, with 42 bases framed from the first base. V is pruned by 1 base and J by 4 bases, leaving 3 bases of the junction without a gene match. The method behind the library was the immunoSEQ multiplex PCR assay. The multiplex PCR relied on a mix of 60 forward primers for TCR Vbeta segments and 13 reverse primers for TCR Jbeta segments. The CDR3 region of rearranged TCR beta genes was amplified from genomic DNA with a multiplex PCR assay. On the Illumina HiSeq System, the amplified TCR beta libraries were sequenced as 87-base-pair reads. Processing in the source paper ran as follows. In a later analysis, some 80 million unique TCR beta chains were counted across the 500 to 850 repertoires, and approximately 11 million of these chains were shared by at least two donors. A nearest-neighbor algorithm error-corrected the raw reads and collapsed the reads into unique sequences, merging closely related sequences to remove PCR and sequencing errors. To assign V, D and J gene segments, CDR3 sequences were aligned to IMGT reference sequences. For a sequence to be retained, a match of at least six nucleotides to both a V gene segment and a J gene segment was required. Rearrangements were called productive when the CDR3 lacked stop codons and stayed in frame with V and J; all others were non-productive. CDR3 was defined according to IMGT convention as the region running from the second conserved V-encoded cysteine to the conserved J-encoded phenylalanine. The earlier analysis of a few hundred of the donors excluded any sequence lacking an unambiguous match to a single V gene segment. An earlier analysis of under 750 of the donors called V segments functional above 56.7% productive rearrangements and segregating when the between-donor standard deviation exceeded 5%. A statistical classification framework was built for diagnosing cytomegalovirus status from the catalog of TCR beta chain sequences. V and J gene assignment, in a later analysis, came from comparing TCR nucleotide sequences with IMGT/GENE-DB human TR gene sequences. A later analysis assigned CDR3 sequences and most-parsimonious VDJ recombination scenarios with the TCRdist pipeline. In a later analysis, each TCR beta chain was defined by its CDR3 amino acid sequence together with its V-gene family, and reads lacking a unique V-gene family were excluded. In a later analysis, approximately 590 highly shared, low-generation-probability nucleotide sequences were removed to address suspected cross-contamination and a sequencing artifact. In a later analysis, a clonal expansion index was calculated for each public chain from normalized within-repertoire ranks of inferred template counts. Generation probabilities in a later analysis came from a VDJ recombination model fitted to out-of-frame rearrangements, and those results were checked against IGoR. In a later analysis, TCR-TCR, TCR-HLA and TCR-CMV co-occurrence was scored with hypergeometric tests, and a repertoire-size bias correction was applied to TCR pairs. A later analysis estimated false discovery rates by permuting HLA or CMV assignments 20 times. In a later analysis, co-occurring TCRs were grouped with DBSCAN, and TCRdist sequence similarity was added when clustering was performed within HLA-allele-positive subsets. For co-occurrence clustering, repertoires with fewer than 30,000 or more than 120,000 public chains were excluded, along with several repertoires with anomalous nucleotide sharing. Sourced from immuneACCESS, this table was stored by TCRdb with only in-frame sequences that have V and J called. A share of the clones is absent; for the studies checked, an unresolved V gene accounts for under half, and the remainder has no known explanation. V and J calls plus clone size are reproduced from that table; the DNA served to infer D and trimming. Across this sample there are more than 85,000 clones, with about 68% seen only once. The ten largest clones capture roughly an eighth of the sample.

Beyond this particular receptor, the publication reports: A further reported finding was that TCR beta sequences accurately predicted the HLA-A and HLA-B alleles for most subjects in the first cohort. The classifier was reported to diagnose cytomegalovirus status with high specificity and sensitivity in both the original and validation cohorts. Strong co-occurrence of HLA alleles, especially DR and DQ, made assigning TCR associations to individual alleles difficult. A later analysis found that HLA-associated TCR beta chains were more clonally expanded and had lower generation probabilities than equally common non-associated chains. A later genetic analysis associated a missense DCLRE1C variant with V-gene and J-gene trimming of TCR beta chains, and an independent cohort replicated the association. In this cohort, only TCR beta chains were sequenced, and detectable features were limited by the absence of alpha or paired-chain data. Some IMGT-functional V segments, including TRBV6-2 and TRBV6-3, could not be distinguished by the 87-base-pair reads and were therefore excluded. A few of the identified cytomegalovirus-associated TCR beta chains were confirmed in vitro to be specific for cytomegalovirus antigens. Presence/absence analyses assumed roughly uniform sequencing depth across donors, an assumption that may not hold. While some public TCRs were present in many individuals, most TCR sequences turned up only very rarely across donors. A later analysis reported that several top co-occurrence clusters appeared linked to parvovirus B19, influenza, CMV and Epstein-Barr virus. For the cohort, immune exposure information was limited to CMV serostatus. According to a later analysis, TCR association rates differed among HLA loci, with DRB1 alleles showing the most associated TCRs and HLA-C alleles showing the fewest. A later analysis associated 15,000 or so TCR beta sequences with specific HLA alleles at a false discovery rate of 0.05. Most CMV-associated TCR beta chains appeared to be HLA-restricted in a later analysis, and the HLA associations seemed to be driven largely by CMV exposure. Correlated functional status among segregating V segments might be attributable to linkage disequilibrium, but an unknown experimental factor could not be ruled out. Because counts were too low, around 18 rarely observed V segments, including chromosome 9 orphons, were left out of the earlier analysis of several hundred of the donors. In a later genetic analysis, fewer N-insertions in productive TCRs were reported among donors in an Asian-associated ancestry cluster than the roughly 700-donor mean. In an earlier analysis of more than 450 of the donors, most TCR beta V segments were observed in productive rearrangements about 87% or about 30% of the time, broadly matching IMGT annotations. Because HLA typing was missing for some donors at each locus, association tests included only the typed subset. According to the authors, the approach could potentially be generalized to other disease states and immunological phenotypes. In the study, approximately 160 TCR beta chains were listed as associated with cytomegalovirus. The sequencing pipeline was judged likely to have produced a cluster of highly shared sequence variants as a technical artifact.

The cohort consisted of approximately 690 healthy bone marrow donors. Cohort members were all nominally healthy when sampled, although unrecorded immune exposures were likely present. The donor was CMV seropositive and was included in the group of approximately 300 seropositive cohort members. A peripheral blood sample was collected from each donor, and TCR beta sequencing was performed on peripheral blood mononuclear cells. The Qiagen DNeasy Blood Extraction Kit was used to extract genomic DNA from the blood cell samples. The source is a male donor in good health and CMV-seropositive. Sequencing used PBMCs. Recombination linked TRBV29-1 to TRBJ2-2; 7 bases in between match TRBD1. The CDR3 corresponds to CSVEGAGGTGELFF. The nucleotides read TGCAGCGTTGAAGGGGCAGGGGGCACCGGGGAGCTGTTTTTT.